The T cell receptor beta chain under discussion was sequenced for a study of blood T cell repertoires in COVID-19. Study in general: The United States, Italy and Spain provided the acute and convalescent COVID-19 samples. Nucleic acid was either cDNA or gDNA, and it came from T cells, B-cell-depleted T cells, or PBMCs.

Original handling: Amplification of reference gene primers was used by the study to estimate nucleated cell counts. Profiled with immunoSEQ multiplex PCR; TCRdb holds only in-frame clones, not every one. The DNA gave D and trimming, while V, J and clone size come from that table. Here the sample spans some 130,000 clones, about four fifths being singletons. The V segment lost 1 base and the J segment 3 bases; nucleotides outside the gene matches: 7. Germline V CDR1 and CDR2: SEHNR, FQNEAQ (reference sequence). This CDR3 spans 16 amino acids. Sample: peripheral blood. This chain joins TRBV7-9 and TRBJ2-3; 7 bases are a match to TRBD1. This sequence was found in a man older than 75 with acute or convalescent COVID-19. The CDR3, as DNA: TGTGCCAGCAGCTTAGGAGGGACAGCCCGGACAGATACGCAGTATTTT. The encoded protein is CASSLGGTARTDTQYF.